This TCR beta chain came from a study of T cell changes during pregnancy in multiple sclerosis. Clones were read by immunoSEQ multiplex PCR, and TCRdb kept only the in-frame ones, dropping some. The data show roughly 89,000 clones, 85% to 95% seen once. Looked up from germline, CDR1 is SEHNR and CDR2 is FQNEAQ (reference sequence). This CDR3 contains 16 residues. V lost 5 bases and J lost 1, with 14 bases in between. This TCR came from a female donor in good health, enrolled as a control in a pregnancy study. The sample was peripheral blood, taken after pregnancy. The chain is built from TRBV7-9 and TRBJ2-2; possible D gene TRBD2, 6 bases. This CDR3 reads CASSPFGRGNTGELFF. The CDR3 nucleotides are TGTGCCAGCAGCCCTTTCGGGCGGGGGAACACCGGGGAGCTGTTTTTT. Filled out from reference TRBV7-9 and TRBJ2-2, the complete variable domain reads DTGVSQNPRHKITKRGQNVTFRCDPISEHNRLYWYRQTLGQGPEFLTYFQNEAQLEKSRLLSDRFSAERPKGSFSTLEIQRTEQGDSAMYLCASSPFGRGNTGELFFGEGSRLTVL.